A single TCR beta chain is shown here with its context. What this receptor recognizes is not known. Base qualities are not provided; no much larger clone lies one nucleotide away. The CDR3 runs 15 residues from the cysteine to the phenylalanine. The kept DNA is CDR3 alone, 45 bases in frame from the first base. CDR1 and CDR2 (MNHEY, SVGAGI) derive from the germline V gene. V loses 6 bases of germline sequence and J loses 0 bases, and the interval between the two ends is 12 bases. Inclusion was restricted to participants for whom at least one PBMC sample before ART initiation and at least two post-ART samples were available. Every participant with HIV received treatment in the United States of America. Cryopreserved samples of about 0.95-11 million PBMC were thawed and washed before DNA extraction. At the time of the earliest PBMC sample for each participant with HIV, ages ranged from about 20 to 54 years. PBMC samples from each participant spanned 1-4 timepoints before ART initiation and 2-8 timepoints after ART initiation, with a median of 7 samples. Serial HIV viral load, CD4+ T-cell count, ART history and demographic data were obtained for every participant. Using a Qiagen kit on a QIAcube, genomic DNA was extracted from unsorted PBMC, with samples processed in batches of 12.

The data were taken from a study of long-term antiretroviral therapy in people with HIV (dated by TCRdb to between 2021 and 2024). Background on the whole study: The earliest samples were collected roughly a decade before the 2015 WHO recommendation for immediate ART, at a time when ART was usually postponed until CD4 counts fell. Among the roughly 30 participants with HIV, about a dozen were female. The cohort contributed over 150 cryopreserved PBMC samples from about 29 adults with confirmed HIV infection, collected serially over a mean of about six years (range 1-12). No cross-contamination during QIAcube processing turned up in test extractions that ran a monoclonal T-cell line alongside about 30 polyclonal samples. This retrospective serial study examined whether starting ART and sustained HIV suppression were associated with changes in the composition and diversity of the TRB repertoire in peripheral blood. What the authors observed across the whole study: Because PBMC availability was limited, only the TCR beta chain was sequenced, with no alpha chain pairing. Inferences about post-ART repertoire changes were limited because no data were available on ART adherence, viral resistance or therapy changes. Expanded TRB clones identified before ART initiation dominated the repertoire at all time points, although this dominance fluctuated and declined in many PLHIV after ART. Starting ART was linked to a significant rise in TRB diversity, yet even after long-term ART the diversity remained significantly lower than in transplant donor controls. Because pre-ART samples had limited cell numbers, unsorted PBMC were profiled rather than sorted CD4+ and CD8+ T cells. Narrower CDR3 length ranges were observed in HIV repertoires than in controls, and an antigen-experienced repertoire with only a slight naive shift after ART was suggested by the network structure. The samples were dated from about 2004 to 2017, and the ART regimens that were used may be less effective than current ART regimens.

The immunoSEQ hsTCRB v3.0 assay was used at survey level resolution to sequence the TRB variable region. A depth of roughly 35,000-55,000 T-cell genomes per sample was targeted for TRB sequencing. Pooled TRB libraries were sequenced on an Illumina MiSeq with a v3 150-cycle kit. The published analysis was carried out like this. Analysis of repertoires was carried out in R inside a reproducible Nextflow workflow spanning QC, data transformation and analysis. Custom analyses were implemented in LymphoSeq2, an R package for AIRR-Seq data exploration. A handful of samples that produced fewer than 5000 total TRB sequences were removed, so under 200 HIV repertoires were analyzed. Among the roughly 190 retained HIV repertoires, some 60 were collected before ART initiation and over 120 were collected after ART initiation. Each repertoire was downsampled to 5000 TRB nucleotide sequences, and summary statistics were averaged across 100 downsampling iterations. The analysis kept only TRB sequences whose CDR3 regions were at least seven amino acids long. Two measures captured diversity: a Shannon entropy-derived clonality score and the Gini coefficient. In the repertoire networks, any two of the top 5000 CDR3 amino acid sequences were linked whenever the two sequences differed by an edit distance of one. GLIPH2 predicted antigen specificity groups and MHC restriction for TRB CDR3 amino acid sequences. Known CMV, EBV, HIV or tissue antigen associations were flagged by matching CDR3 amino acid sequences against VDJdb and McPAS-TCR. Pre-ART, post-ART and control groups were compared with Wilcoxon signed-rank tests and Holm-Bonferroni correction. TCRdb provides this immuneACCESS table in a form limited to in-frame rearrangements. Some clones are lacking; in checked studies, under half of them reflect an unresolved V gene, and why the rest are absent is not known. V and J calls plus clone size are reproduced from that table; the DNA served to infer D and trimming. The sample records 48,000 or so clones, roughly four fifths of which are singletons. The ten top clones hold roughly 3% of the sample.

This TCR was sampled from a woman aged 18-35 years with HIV. The sample was unsorted PBMCs, taken 0.8 years after starting antiretroviral therapy. The V and J genes are TRBV6-5 and TRBJ1-5; no D segment can be confidently identified. The nucleotide sequence is given as TGTGCCAGCAGGCCAACATTATATAGCAATCAGCCCCAGCATTTT. Its translation is CASRPTLYSNQPQHF.